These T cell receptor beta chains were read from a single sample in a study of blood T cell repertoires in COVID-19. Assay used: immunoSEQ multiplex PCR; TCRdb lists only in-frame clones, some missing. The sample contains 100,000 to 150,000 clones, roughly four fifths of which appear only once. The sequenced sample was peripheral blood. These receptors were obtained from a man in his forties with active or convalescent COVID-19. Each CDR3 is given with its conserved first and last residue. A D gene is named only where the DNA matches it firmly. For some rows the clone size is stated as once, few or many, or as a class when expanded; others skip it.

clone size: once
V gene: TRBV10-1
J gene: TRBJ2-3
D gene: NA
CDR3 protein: CASPNLTATDTQYF
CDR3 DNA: TGCGCCAGCCCTAACCTGACAGCCACAGATACGCAGTATTTT

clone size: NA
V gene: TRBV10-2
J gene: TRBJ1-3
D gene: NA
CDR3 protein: CASGGINRNTIYF
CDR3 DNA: TGCGCCAGTGGGGGGATTAACAGAAACACCATATATTTT

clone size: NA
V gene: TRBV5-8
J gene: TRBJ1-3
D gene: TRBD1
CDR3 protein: CASSPRDRGPSAIYF
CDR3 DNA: TGTGCCAGCAGCCCGCGGGACAGGGGGCCTAGTGCCATATATTTT

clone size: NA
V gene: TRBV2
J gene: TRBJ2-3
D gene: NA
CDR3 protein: CASSEIGASTDTQYF
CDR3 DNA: TGTGCCAGCAGTGAGATAGGGGCCAGCACAGATACGCAGTATTTT

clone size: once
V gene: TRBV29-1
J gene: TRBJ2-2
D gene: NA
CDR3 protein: CSVYRVATGELFF
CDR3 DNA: TGCAGCGTTTACAGGGTTGCCACCGGGGAGCTGTTTTTT

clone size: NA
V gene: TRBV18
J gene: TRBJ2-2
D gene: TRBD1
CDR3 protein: CASSPQEQGGTGELFF
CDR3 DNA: TGTGCCAGCTCACCACAAGAACAGGGGGGCACCGGGGAGCTGTTTTTT

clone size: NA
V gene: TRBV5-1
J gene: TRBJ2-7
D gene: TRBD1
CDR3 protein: CASSLGGQGYEQYF
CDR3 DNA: TGCGCCAGCAGCTTGGGCGGACAGGGGTACGAGCAGTACTTC

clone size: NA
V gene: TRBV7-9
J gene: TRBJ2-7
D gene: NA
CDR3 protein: CASSFTQQGIHEQYF
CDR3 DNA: TGTGCCAGCAGCTTCACTCAACAGGGCATCCACGAGCAGTACTTC

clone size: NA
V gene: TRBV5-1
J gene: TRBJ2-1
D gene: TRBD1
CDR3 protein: CASSREDRAYNEQFF
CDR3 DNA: TGCGCCAGCAGCAGAGAGGACAGGGCCTACAATGAGCAGTTCTTC

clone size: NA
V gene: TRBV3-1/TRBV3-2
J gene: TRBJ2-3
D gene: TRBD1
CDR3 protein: CASSLGQASTDTQYF
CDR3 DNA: TGTGCCAGCAGCCTAGGACAGGCTAGCACAGATACGCAGTATTTT

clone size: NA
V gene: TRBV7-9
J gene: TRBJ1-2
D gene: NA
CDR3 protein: CASSTGGSIRGYTF
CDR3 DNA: TGTGCCAGCAGCACGGGGGGCAGTATACGGGGCTACACCTTC

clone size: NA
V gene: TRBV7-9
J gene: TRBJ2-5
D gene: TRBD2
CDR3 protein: CASSLAIAGGFQETQYF
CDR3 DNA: TGTGCCAGCAGCTTAGCGATAGCGGGGGGCTTTCAAGAGACCCAGTACTTC

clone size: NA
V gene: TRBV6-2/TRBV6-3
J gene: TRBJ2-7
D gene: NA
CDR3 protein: CASSLDRTYEQYF
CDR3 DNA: TGTGCCAGCAGTTTGGACAGAACCTACGAGCAGTACTTC

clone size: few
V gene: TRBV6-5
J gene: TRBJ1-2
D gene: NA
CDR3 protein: CASSYSSDTTNYGYTF
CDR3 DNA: TGTGCCAGCAGTTACTCGAGTGACACAACTAACTATGGCTACACCTTC

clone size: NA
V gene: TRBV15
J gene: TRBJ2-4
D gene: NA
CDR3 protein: CATSRWGQGISKNIQYF
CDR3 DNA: TGTGCCACCAGCAGGTGGGGCCAGGGCATTTCCAAAAACATTCAGTACTTC

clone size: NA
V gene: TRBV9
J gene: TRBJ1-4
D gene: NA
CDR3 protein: CASSVSGTNEKLFF
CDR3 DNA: TGTGCCAGCAGCGTATCCGGAACTAATGAAAAACTGTTTTTT

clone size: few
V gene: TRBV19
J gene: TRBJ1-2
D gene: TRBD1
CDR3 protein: CGGDRTEGNYGYTF
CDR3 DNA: TGTGGCGGGGACAGGACTGAGGGTAACTATGGCTACACCTTC

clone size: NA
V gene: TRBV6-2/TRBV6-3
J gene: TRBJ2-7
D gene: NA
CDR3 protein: CASSYGGAGIYEQYF
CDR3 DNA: TGTGCCAGCAGTTACGGGGGGGCCGGGATCTACGAGCAGTACTTC

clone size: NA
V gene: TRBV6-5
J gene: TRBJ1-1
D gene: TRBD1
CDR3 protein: CASSRQGGTEAFF
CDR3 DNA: TGTGCCAGCAGCAGACAGGGGGGGACTGAAGCTTTCTTT

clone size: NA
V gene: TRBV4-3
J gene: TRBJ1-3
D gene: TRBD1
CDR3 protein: CASSQDLTGWGNTIYF
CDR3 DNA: TGCGCCAGCAGCCAAGATCTGACAGGGTGGGGAAACACCATATATTTT

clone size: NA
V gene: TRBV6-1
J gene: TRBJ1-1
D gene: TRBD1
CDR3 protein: CASSEVGQDGTEAFF
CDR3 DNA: TGTGCCAGCAGTGAAGTGGGACAGGACGGGACTGAAGCTTTCTTT

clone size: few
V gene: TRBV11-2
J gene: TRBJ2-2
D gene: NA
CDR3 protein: CASRPGLANTGELFF
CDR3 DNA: TGTGCCAGCAGACCTGGGTTAGCCAACACCGGGGAGCTGTTTTTT

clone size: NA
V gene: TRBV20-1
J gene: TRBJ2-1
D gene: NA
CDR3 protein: CSAQRGEQFF
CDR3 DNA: TGCAGTGCGCAGCGAGGTGAGCAGTTCTTC

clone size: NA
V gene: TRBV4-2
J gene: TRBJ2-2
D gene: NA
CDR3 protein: CASSLAQAPGELFF
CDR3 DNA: TGTGCCAGCAGCTTAGCGCAGGCCCCCGGGGAGCTGTTTTTT

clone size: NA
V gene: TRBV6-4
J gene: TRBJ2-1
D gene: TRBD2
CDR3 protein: CASSDQRGSVQFF
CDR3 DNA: TGTGCCAGCAGTGATCAGCGGGGGTCGGTGCAGTTCTTC

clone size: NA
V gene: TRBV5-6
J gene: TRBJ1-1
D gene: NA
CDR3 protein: CASSHLGGTEAFF
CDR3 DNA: TGTGCCAGCAGCCACTTGGGGGGCACTGAAGCTTTCTTT

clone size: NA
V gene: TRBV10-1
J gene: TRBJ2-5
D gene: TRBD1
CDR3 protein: CASSEKQGARETQYF
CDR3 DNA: TGCGCCAGCAGTGAGAAGCAGGGGGCGCGGGAGACCCAGTACTTC

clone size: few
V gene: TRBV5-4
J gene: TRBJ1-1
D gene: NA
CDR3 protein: CASSLGVQGGTEAFF
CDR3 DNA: TGTGCCAGCAGCTTGGGAGTACAGGGCGGCACTGAAGCTTTCTTT

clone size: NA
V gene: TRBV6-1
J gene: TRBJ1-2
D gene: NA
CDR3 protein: CASSEQANYGYTF
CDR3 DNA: TGTGCCAGCAGTGAACAGGCAAACTATGGCTACACCTTC

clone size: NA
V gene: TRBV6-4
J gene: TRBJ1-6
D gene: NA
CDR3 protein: CASSDSTENNSPLHF
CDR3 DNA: TGTGCCAGCAGTGATTCGACAGAAAATAATTCACCCCTCCACTTT

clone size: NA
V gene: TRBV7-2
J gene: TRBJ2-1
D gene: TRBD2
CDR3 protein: CASRLAGGLNEQFF
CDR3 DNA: TGTGCCAGCAGGTTAGCGGGGGGGCTAAATGAGCAGTTCTTC

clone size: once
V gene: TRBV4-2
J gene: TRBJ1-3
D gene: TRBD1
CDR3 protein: CASSEHLGQSSGNTIYF
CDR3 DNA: TGTGCCAGCAGCGAACACTTGGGACAGAGCTCTGGAAACACCATATATTTT

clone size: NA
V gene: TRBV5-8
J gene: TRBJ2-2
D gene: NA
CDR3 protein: CASSLSGTGAGELFF
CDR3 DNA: TGTGCCAGCAGCTTGTCGGGAACCGGGGCCGGGGAGCTGTTTTTT

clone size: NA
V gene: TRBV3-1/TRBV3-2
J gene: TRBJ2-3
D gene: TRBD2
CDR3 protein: CASRGTGGGAADTQYF
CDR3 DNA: TGTGCCAGCAGAGGTACGGGCGGGGGGGCAGCAGATACGCAGTATTTT

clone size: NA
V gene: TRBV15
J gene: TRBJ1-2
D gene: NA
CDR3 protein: CATSRLPRDYYGYTF
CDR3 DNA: TGTGCCACCAGCAGACTCCCCCGGGATTACTATGGCTACACCTTC

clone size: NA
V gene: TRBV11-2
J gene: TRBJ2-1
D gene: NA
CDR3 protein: CASSRGGPRPVNEQFF
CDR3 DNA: TGTGCCAGCAGCCGCGGGGGCCCTAGGCCGGTGAATGAGCAGTTCTTC

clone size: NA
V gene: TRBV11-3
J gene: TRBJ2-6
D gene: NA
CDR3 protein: CASSLGGPGANVLTF
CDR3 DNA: TGTGCCAGCAGCTTAGGTGGGCCTGGGGCCAACGTCCTGACTTTC

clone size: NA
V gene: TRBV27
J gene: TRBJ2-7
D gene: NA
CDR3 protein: CASSLYADNKVRDEQYF
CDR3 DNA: TGTGCCAGCAGTTTATACGCGGACAACAAGGTCAGGGATGAGCAGTACTTC

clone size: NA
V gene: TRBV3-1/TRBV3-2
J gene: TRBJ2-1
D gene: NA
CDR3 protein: CASSQVAGNEQFF
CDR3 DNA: TGTGCCAGCAGCCAAGTTGCAGGTAATGAGCAGTTCTTC

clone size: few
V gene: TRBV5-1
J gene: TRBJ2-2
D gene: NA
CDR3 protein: CASSYWGGGTGELFF
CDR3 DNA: TGCGCCAGCAGCTATTGGGGAGGTGGAACCGGGGAGCTGTTTTTT

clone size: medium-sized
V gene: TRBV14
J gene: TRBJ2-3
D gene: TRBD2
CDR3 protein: CASSQTSGGGADTQYF
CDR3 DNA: TGTGCCAGCAGCCAGACTAGCGGGGGAGGCGCAGATACGCAGTATTTT

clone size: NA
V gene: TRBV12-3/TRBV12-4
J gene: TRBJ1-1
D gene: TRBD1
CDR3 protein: CASSPGGTEAFF
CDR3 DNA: TGTGCCAGCAGCCCAGGGGGCACTGAAGCTTTCTTT

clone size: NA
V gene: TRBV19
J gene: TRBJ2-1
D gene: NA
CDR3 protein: CASSLSALSHEQFF
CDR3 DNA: TGTGCCAGTAGTCTTAGCGCCCTTTCCCATGAGCAGTTCTTC

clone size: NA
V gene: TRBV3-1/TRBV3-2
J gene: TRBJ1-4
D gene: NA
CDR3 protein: CASSQDKGGEKLFF
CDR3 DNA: TGTGCCAGCAGCCAAGATAAAGGGGGAGAAAAACTGTTTTTT

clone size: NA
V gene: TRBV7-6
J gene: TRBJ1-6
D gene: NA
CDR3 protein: CASSPAQGMAAPLHF
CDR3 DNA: TGTGCCAGCAGCCCGGCCCAGGGGATGGCGGCACCCCTCCACTTT

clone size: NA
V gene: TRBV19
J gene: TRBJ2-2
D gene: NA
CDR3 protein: CASDRIPGELFF
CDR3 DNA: TGTGCCAGTGACAGGATCCCCGGGGAGCTGTTTTTT

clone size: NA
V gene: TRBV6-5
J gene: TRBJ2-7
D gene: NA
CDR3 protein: CASSYGTSGEQYF
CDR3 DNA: TGTGCCAGCAGTTACGGCACCTCTGGTGAGCAGTACTTC

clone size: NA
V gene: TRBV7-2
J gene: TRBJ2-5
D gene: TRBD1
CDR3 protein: CASSPGGTGRETQYF
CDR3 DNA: TGTGCCAGCAGCCCAGGCGGGACAGGGAGAGAGACCCAGTACTTC

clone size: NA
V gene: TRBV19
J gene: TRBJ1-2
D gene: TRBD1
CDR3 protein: CASSKNGDSWNYGYTF
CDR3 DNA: TGTGCCAGTAGTAAAAATGGGGACAGTTGGAACTATGGCTACACCTTC